This T cell receptor beta chain was identified in a study of graft-versus-host responses after intestinal transplantation. Study-wide results and limits: Early post-transplant HvG declines were associated with peak circulating GvH clone levels.

The CDR3 is made up of 17 amino acids. Sequencing used immunoSEQ multiplex PCR; TCRdb keeps in-frame clones, though not all of them. Among about 89,000 clones listed, over 85% were seen once. As regards this clone: No antigen is known for it.

This TCR was sampled from a human donor who received an intestinal transplant. This chain connects TRBV21-1 to TRBJ2-1. TRBV21-1 is classified as a pseudogene. The sample in question was unstimulated CD4+ T cells sorted from spleen or lymph node cells, obtained before intestinal transplant. CDR3: CASSVGMLHHSDNEQFF. CDR3 nucleotide sequence: TGTGCCAGCAGCGTTGGGATGCTACACCATTCCGACAATGAGCAGTTCTTC.